The 5 T cell receptor beta chains presented below share a single source sample, sequenced in a study of beta chain features in type 1 diabetes. The isolated RNA, all of it, was reverse transcribed, so expressed TCRB transcripts were what got sequenced. Method: immunoSEQ multiplex PCR; TCRdb's copy keeps in-frame clones and lacks some. The sample gives 350,000 or so clones, around 20% of which show up once; approximately 0.041% is in the top ten. Input material: naive CD4+ T cells from blood. The receptors stem from a woman between 18 and 29 years old in good health.

CDR3 sequence: CASSAESGETQYF. The DNA for the CDR3 is TGTGCCAGCAGTGCTGAGAGTGGAGAGACCCAGTACTTC. The chain joins TRBV6-4 to TRBJ2-5; D ambiguous. V was cut by 4 bases and J by 4 bases, with 10 bases left in between. The CDR3 length is 13 residues. Germline V gene sequence: CDR1 MRHNA, CDR2 SNTAGT.

The chain has TRBV2 and TRBJ2-5, with D perhaps TRBD2 (6 bases). The CDR3 covers 14 residues. The germline gives CDR1 SNHLY, CDR2 FYNNEI. V lost 5 bases and J lost 5, with 15 bases in between. The CDR3 nucleotides are TGTGCCAGCAGTCCCGGGACCGCGGGGGAGACCCAGTACTTC. Translated, it gives CASSPGTAGETQYF.

This clone has a handful of counts. V and J are TRBV5-1 and TRBJ2-5, with TRBD2 as a possible D gene (5 bases). The tail of the sequence fits TRBJ2-7 better, so the J call may be wrong. Per germline, CDR1 SGHRS and CDR2 YFSETQ. This CDR3 comprises 12 residues. CDR3 coding DNA: TGCGCCAGCAGCTTGCGGGGAGACGAGCAGTACTTC. This translates into CASSLRGDEQYF.

The table lists this clone with a few counts. The chain uses TRBV10-3 and TRBJ2-5; 9 nucleotides match TRBD1. This CDR3 is built from 14 residues. The V segment lost 4 bases and the J segment 9 bases; nucleotides outside the gene matches: 9. In germline, CDR1 is ENHRY, CDR2 SYGVKD. The CDR3 DNA follows: TGTGCCATCAGTGTCGGGACAGGGAAAGGAGCCCAGTACTTC. It yields the protein CAISVGTGKGAQYF.

This clone has more than one count but fewer than ten. This chain links TRBV4-2 with TRBJ2-7, with TRBD2 identical over 12 bases. Germline V gene lookup returns CDR1 LGHNA and CDR2 YNFKEQ. After removal of 4 bases from V and 4 bases from J, the junction contained 8 bases not matched to a gene. CDR3 length: 16 residues. The CDR3: CASSRTSGGIYYEQYF. For the CDR3, the DNA is TGTGCCAGCAGCCGCACTAGCGGGGGGATTTATTACGAGCAGTACTTC.